These T cell receptor beta chains were read from a single sample in a study of Tregs in tolerant kidney transplant recipients. Measured with immunoSEQ multiplex PCR; TCRdb has only the in-frame clones, and not every one. Of about 100,000 clones in the sample, nearly 90% are singletons; the top ten hold approximately 0.34%. The source material was CD4+ T cells from blood, sampled before the transplant. These receptors were collected from a human donor who received a combined kidney and bone marrow transplant. Both conserved end residues are part of each CDR3. The D gene is left open where the match is weak. Only part of the rows carry a size: once, few, many, or a class if the clone is expanded.

d_gene,v_gene,abundance,j_gene,CDR3aa,CDR3nt
TRBD1,TRBV18,few,TRBJ1-1,CASSRTGTTEAFF,TGTGCCAGCTCTCGGACAGGGACCACTGAAGCTTTCTTT
TRBD2,TRBV6-1,-,TRBJ2-7,CASSESGGITYEQYF,TGTGCCAGCAGTGAATCGGGGGGGATTACCTACGAGCAGTACTTC
TRBD2,TRBV5-5,-,TRBJ2-5,CASSSKRGEETQYF,TGTGCCAGCAGCTCAAAGCGGGGTGAAGAGACCCAGTACTTC
TRBD1,TRBV10-3,few,TRBJ2-2,CAISVQGAIPTGELFF,TGTGCCATCAGTGTTCAGGGGGCGATACCCACCGGGGAGCTGTTTTTT
TRBD1,TRBV4-1,-,TRBJ2-5,CASSLAPDRVWETQYF,TGCGCCAGCAGCCTGGCCCCTGACAGGGTGTGGGAGACCCAGTACTTC
TRBD1,TRBV2,-,TRBJ2-7,CASSVMRTGISYEQYF,TGTGCCAGCAGTGTAATGAGGACAGGGATTTCCTACGAGCAGTACTTC
TRBD1,TRBV5-4,-,TRBJ2-2,CASSLEGGARNRELFF,TGTGCCAGCAGCTTGGAAGGGGGCGCAAGGAACCGGGAGCTGTTTTTT
-,TRBV5-4,few,TRBJ1-2,CASSLATGNYGYTF,TGTGCCAGCAGCTTGGCCACAGGGAACTATGGCTACACCTTC
TRBD2,TRBV5-5,-,TRBJ2-7,CASSRPGGTYEQYF,TGTGCCAGCAGCCGACCGGGGGGTACCTACGAGCAGTACTTC
TRBD1,TRBV11-3,-,TRBJ1-4,CASSLVVQGAPGEKLFF,TGTGCCAGCAGCTTAGTGGTACAGGGGGCGCCTGGTGAAAAACTGTTTTTT
-,TRBV30,-,TRBJ1-5,CAWSSQDNQPQHF,TGTGCCTGGAGTTCACAGGATAATCAGCCCCAGCATTTT
TRBD1,TRBV2,few,TRBJ1-5,CASRRTGTNQPQHF,TGTGCCAGCAGAAGGACAGGAACCAATCAGCCCCAGCATTTT
-,TRBV18,-,TRBJ1-2,CASSPLSSDYGYTF,TGTGCCAGCTCACCACTGTCGTCGGACTATGGCTACACCTTC
TRBD1,TRBV6-5,few,TRBJ1-4,CASSGQGYNEKLFF,TGTGCCAGCAGTGGACAGGGGTATAATGAAAAACTGTTTTTT
-,TRBV5-6,once,TRBJ1-6,CASLPRTGFSPLHF,TGTGCCAGCCTTCCGCGCACAGGGTTCTCACCCCTCCACTTT
-,TRBV10-1,-,TRBJ1-4,CASSFDSSNEKLFF,TGCGCCAGCAGTTTCGACAGCAGTAATGAAAAACTGTTTTTT
TRBD1,TRBV6-5,once,TRBJ1-5,CASSPQGSNQPQHF,TGTGCCAGCAGTCCACAGGGGAGCAATCAGCCCCAGCATTTT
TRBD1,TRBV5-4,-,TRBJ1-1,CASSVQGAVQLIHTEAFF,TGTGCCAGCAGCGTACAGGGGGCGGTCCAGCTAATTCACACTGAAGCTTTCTTT
TRBD1,TRBV10-1,-,TRBJ1-2,CASSRGTDFYGYTF,TGCGCCAGCAGTCGCGGGACAGACTTCTATGGCTACACCTTC